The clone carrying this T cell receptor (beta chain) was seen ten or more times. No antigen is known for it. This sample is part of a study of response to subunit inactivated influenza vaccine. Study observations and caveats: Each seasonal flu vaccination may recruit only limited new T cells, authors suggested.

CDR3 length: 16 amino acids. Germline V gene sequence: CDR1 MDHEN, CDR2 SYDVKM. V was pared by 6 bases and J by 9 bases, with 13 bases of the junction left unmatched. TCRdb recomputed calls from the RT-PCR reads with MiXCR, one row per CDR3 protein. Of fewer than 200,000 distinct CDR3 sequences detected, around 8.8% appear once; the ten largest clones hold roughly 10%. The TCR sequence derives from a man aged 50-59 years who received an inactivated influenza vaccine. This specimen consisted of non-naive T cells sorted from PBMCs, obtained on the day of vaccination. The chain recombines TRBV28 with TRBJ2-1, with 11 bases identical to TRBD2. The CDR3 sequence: CASSHELAGEWSEQFF. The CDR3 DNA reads TGTGCCAGCAGCCATGAACTAGCGGGAGAATGGAGTGAGCAGTTCTTC.